This TCR beta chain was recorded in a study of blood T cell repertoires in COVID-19. About the study: Acute and convalescent COVID-19 samples came from the United States, Italy and Spain. PBMCs, B-cell-depleted T cells, or T cells were the source of the cDNA or gDNA that made up the material.

The CDR3 is made up of 16 amino acids. The trim removed 1 base at V and 4 bases at J, leaving 9 bases unmatched. Germline assignment: CDR1 GTSNPN and CDR2 SVGIG (reference sequence). Authors' data handling: It was from reference gene primer amplification that nucleated cell counts were estimated. Profiled with immunoSEQ multiplex PCR; TCRdb holds only in-frame clones, not every one. The V and J calls and clone size come from that table; D and trimming were worked out from the DNA. The sample records 150,000 to 200,000 clones, approximately 92% being singletons. Sequencing was performed on peripheral blood. The TCR was taken from a man in his forties or fifties with acute or convalescent COVID-19. The chain employs TRBV30 and TRBJ2-5, with 10 bases fitting TRBD2. In DNA, the CDR3 is TGTGCCTGGAGTGGGGGGTTAGCGGGAGGTCGAGAGACCCAGTACTTC. It yields the protein CAWSGGLAGGRETQYF.